The 30 T cell receptor beta chains listed next were all sequenced from one sample in a study of shared T cell receptors in the human thymus. Using immunoSEQ multiplex PCR, the repertoire was profiled, and TCRdb retains in-frame clones only, with some absent. The table records hundreds of thousands of clones, around 87% of them present only once. A further study also used this sample, focusing on human thymus T cells.

Sequenced sample: thymocytes. All receptors derive from a boy under two years old with a congenital heart defect.

V gene TRBV2 combines with J gene TRBJ1-5; TRBD1 matches at 9 bases. In germline, CDR1 is SNHLY, CDR2 FYNNEI. The CDR3 length is 14 residues. The trim removed 8 bases at V and 5 bases at J, leaving 7 bases unmatched. The CDR3 DNA reads TGTGCCAGCGCGGGGGGACAGGGCTATCAGCCCCAGCATTTT. Translation: CASAGGQGYQPQHF.

This chain joins TRBV9 and TRBJ1-2, with TRBD1 as a possible D gene (5 bases). Trimming left V 0 bases short and J 2 bases short, with 8 bases between. CDR1 is SGDLS and CDR2 is YYNGEE in the germline V gene. There are 14 residues in the CDR3. CDR3 bases: TGTGCCAGCAGCGTAGGGGAGGGGAACTATGGCTACACCTTC. Its translation: CASSVGEGNYGYTF.

The chain links TRBV7-4 to TRBJ1-5, with no clear D. Deletions cut 3 bases from V and 9 bases from J, with 9 bases between. Germline values: CDR1 SGHVT, CDR2 SQSDAQ. The CDR3 is 12 amino acids. CDR3 bases: TGTGCCAGCAGCTTGGCCGAGGGGCCCCAGCATTTT. It codes for CASSLAEGPQHF.

The chain couples TRBV7-9 to TRBJ2-3; 12 positions match TRBD1. J lost 4 bases, V lost 7 bases, and 12 bases had no gene match. The CDR3 has 17 residues. Per the germline V gene, CDR1 is SEHNR and CDR2 is FQNEAQ (reference sequence). The CDR3 region is CASIREGDRGRPDTQYF. The CDR3 nucleotides are TGTGCCAGCATCAGGGAGGGGGACAGGGGGCGCCCAGATACGCAGTATTTT.

Here the CDR3 DNA reads TGTGCCAGCAGCCGACACGGCACAGATACGCAGTATTTT. Amino acids: CASSRHGTDTQYF. V is TRBV6-1 and J is TRBJ2-3; D ambiguous. There are 13 residues in the CDR3. V shed 6 bases and J shed 1 base, with 8 bases lying between them. Germline CDR1 reads MNHNS; CDR2 reads SASEGT.

The chain links TRBV2 to TRBJ1-2; D is unclear. The V and J ends lost 8 bases and 4 bases respectively, with 14 bases between them. The germline gives CDR1 SNHLY, CDR2 FYNNEI. This CDR3 spans 13 amino acids. The CDR3 here is CASLSAGSYGYTF. The CDR3 DNA reads as TGTGCCAGCCTAAGCGCGGGGTCCTATGGCTACACCTTC.

The J gene is TRBJ2-2, the V gene TRBV9; a weak D match, TRBD1 (6 bases). The CDR3 is made up of 16 amino acids. Germline values: CDR1 SGDLS, CDR2 YYNGEE. Between the trimmed V and J ends, which lost 3 bases and 3 bases, there was a span of 15 bases. CDR3 amino acids: CASSGWGPKDTGELFF. For the CDR3, the DNA is TGTGCCAGCAGCGGTTGGGGGCCTAAGGACACCGGGGAGCTGTTTTTT.

CDR3 nucleotides: TGCGCCAGCAGCCAAACCCAACGGGAAGACTATGGCTACACCTTC. This encodes CASSQTQREDYGYTF. The genes are TRBV4-3 and TRBJ1-2; no definite D call. The CDR3 has 15 amino acids. The V gene lost 2 bases and the J gene lost 3 bases, with 13 bases spanning the gap. Germline V gives CDR1 LGHNA, CDR2 YSLEER.

V usage is TRBV7-3 and J usage is TRBJ2-1, with 10 bases matching TRBD2. Germline assignment: CDR1 SGHTA and CDR2 FQGTGA. There are 19 residues in the CDR3. J gave up 0 bases and V 0 bases, and 8 bases lay outside the gene matches. The CDR3 DNA follows: TGTGCCAGCAGCTTAACGGGGCTAGCGGGAGAGAGCTCCTACAATGAGCAGTTCTTC. Its translation: CASSLTGLAGESSYNEQFF.

This chain uses TRBV6-5 with TRBJ2-7, with 7 bases lining up with TRBD2. Trimming cost V 2 bases and J 5 bases; bases outside gene matches: 9. Germline V gives CDR1 MNHEY, CDR2 SVGAGI. The length of the CDR3 is 15 residues. The CDR3 spells CASSYTGGRNHEQYF. In DNA form, the CDR3 reads TGTGCCAGCAGTTACACTGGCGGGAGAAACCACGAGCAGTACTTC.

The rearrangement joins TRBV11-3 to TRBJ2-2, with 9 nucleotides matching TRBD2. This CDR3 has 18 amino acids. CDR1 is SGHNT, CDR2 YENEEA, per germline. The ends lost 1 base at V and 5 bases at J; junction bases unmatched: 11. CDR3 DNA: TGTGCCAGCAGCTTAGGTCCCCCAGCGGGAGGTCAAACCGGGGAGCTGTTTTTT. This gives the protein CASSLGPPAGGQTGELFF.

The chain couples TRBV7-9 to TRBJ2-3; D is perhaps TRBD2 (6 bases). V was clipped by 7 bases and J by 1 base, with 15 bases between them. CDR1 is SEHNR, CDR2 FQNEAQ, per germline (reference sequence). CDR3 length equals 15 residues. CDR3 nucleotides: TGTGCCAGCACCTACCGGGAGAGGGGCACAGATACGCAGTATTTT. This sequence encodes CASTYRERGTDTQYF.

CDR3 amino acids: CASSLSQGREGDTQYF. CDR3 in DNA: TGTGCCAGCAGCTTGTCGCAGGGGCGGGAGGGAGATACGCAGTATTTT. This chain connects TRBV11-3 to TRBJ2-3; 9 bases line up with TRBD2. With 3 bases clipped from V and 5 bases from J, the junction kept 9 bases outside the gene matches. This CDR3 contains 16 residues. Germline loops: CDR1 SGHNT, CDR2 YENEEA.

The chain links TRBV15 to TRBJ2-7, with TRBD1 matching over 8 bases. Germline-derived CDR1 and CDR2 are LNHNV and YYDKDF (reference sequence). CDR3 size: 17 residues. Trimming at V came to 0 bases and at J to 2 bases, leaving 9 bases not matched to a gene. CDR3 residues: CATSRETRQGNTYEQYF. Written as DNA, the CDR3 is TGTGCCACCAGCAGAGAAACGAGACAGGGGAATACCTACGAGCAGTACTTC.

This clone was counted a single time. V usage is TRBV4-3 and J usage is TRBJ2-7, with D perhaps matching TRBD1 (8 bases). The CDR3 runs 18 residues. The germline CDR1 and CDR2 sequences are LGHNA and YSLEER. V lost 4 bases to trimming and J lost 2 bases, with 24 bases between them. The CDR3 is CASSRHRHRGGGPYEQYF. CDR3 nucleotide sequence: TGCGCCAGCAGCCGGCACAGGCACAGGGGGGGTGGGCCCTACGAGCAGTACTTC.

CDR3 protein: CASSKGQDSNQPQHF. The CDR3 DNA reads as TGTGCCAGTAGCAAGGGACAGGATAGCAATCAGCCCCAGCATTTT. This chain joins TRBV19 and TRBJ1-5; 8 nucleotides align to TRBD1. The V gene end was trimmed by 6 bases and the J gene end by 0 bases; junction bases not matched to a gene: 4. Germline lookup yields CDR1 LNHDA and CDR2 SQIVND (reference sequence). CDR3 length equals 15 residues. The complete variable domain, with remaining parts taken from reference TRBV19 and TRBJ1-5, reads DGGITQSPKYLFRKEGQNVTLSCEQNLNHDAMYWYRQDPGQGLRLIYYSQIVNDFQKGDIAEGYSVSREKKESFPLTVTSAQKNPTAFYLCASSKGQDSNQPQHFGDGTRLSIL.

The genes are TRBV18 and TRBJ2-1, with 9 nucleotides matching TRBD1. Trimming removed 2 bases from V and 10 bases from J; junction bases left unmatched: 12. Germline CDR1 KGHSH, CDR2 LQKENI. The CDR3 covers 16 residues. Here the CDR3 DNA reads TGTGCCAGCTCACCAGCGGGACAGGGACCGATCCGGGAGCAGTTCTTC. Protein product: CASSPAGQGPIREQFF.

The chain links TRBV7-8 to TRBJ2-7; 9 bases fit TRBD1. Germline CDR1 is SGHVS and CDR2 is FQNEAQ. This CDR3 contains 17 residues. V shed 7 bases and J 3 bases; nucleotides not matched to a gene: 16. CDR3: CASIRKIPGQGYYEQYF. Written as DNA, the CDR3 is TGTGCCAGCATCCGAAAAATCCCGGGACAGGGCTACTACGAGCAGTACTTC.

The chain employs TRBV5-4 and TRBJ1-5; a possible D gene is TRBD1 (6 bases). The V gene lost 4 bases and the J gene lost 4 bases, with 9 bases spanning the gap. This CDR3 is built from 13 residues. The V gene's germline CDR1 is SGHNT and CDR2 YYREEE (reference sequence). DNA of the CDR3: TGTGCCAGCAGCCTCGACAGGAATCAGCCCCAGCATTTT. Translation gives CASSLDRNQPQHF.

The chain has TRBV28 and TRBJ2-7; the D gene is possibly TRBD2 (5 bases). In germline, CDR1 is MDHEN, CDR2 SYDVKM. The V and J ends lost 4 bases and 0 bases respectively, with 19 bases between them. The length of the CDR3 is 17 residues. Written as DNA, the CDR3 is TGTGCCAGCAGTTCCGCTACGTCTAGCCGGAGCTCCTACGAGCAGTACTTC. It is translated as CASSSATSSRSSYEQYF.

This clone was recorded once. The chain recombines TRBV7-2 with TRBJ2-1; D may be TRBD1 (5 bases). Germline loops: CDR1 SGHTA, CDR2 FQGNSA. The V and J ends lost 4 bases and 9 bases respectively, with 19 bases between them. The CDR3 has 15 residues. CDR3 amino acids: CASSSLEYRYGEQFF. The CDR3 bases are TGTGCCAGCAGCTCGCTAGAGTACAGGTACGGTGAGCAGTTCTTC.

The genes are TRBV5-5 and TRBJ2-7; 7 bases line up with TRBD1. The CDR3 totals 17 residues. Looked up from germline, CDR1 is SGHKS and CDR2 is YYEKEE (reference sequence). V dropped 0 bases and J dropped 0; count of bases not matched to a gene: 9. The CDR3 reads CASSLGGIGQASYEQYF. The CDR3 region has the DNA TGTGCCAGCAGCTTGGGGGGAATAGGACAGGCCTCCTACGAGCAGTACTTC.

V usage is TRBV29-1 and J usage is TRBJ1-1; D may be TRBD1 (6 bases). The V gene's germline CDR1 is SQVTM and CDR2 ANQGSEA. The CDR3 spans 13 residues. Trimming removed 5 bases from V and 1 base from J, with 11 bases in between. CDR3: CSVRGTQNTEAFF. In nucleotides, the CDR3 is TGCAGCGTTCGTGGGACACAGAACACTGAAGCTTTCTTT.

This clone was found a few times. V is TRBV30 and J is TRBJ2-7; TRBD1 agrees at 7 bases. The CDR3 has 16 amino acids. Trimming removed 2 bases from V and 2 bases from J; junction bases left unmatched: 12. Germline CDR1 is GTSNPN and CDR2 is SVGIG (reference sequence). CDR3 residues: CAWSSPGQGGAYEQYF. CDR3 DNA: TGTGCCTGGAGTTCTCCGGGACAAGGGGGCGCCTACGAGCAGTACTTC.

The genes are TRBV5-4 and TRBJ2-7; D possibly corresponds to TRBD1 (6 bases). The CDR3 has 16 residues. CDR1 and CDR2 (germline): SGHNT, YYREEE (reference sequence). Trimming left V 4 bases short and J 0 bases short, with 17 bases between. The CDR3 reads CASSRTDRTSSYEQYF. CDR3 sequence (DNA): TGTGCCAGCAGCAGGACGGACAGAACGAGCTCCTACGAGCAGTACTTC.

The chain couples TRBV4-3 to TRBJ2-1, with a possible D match to TRBD1 (6 bases). The germline gives CDR1 LGHNA, CDR2 YSLEER. The V and J ends lost 1 base and 3 bases respectively, with 13 bases between them. The CDR3 loop spans 16 amino acids. The CDR3 loop is CASSQGLRTVYNEQFF. DNA for the CDR3: TGCGCCAGCAGCCAAGGGCTTCGGACAGTCTACAATGAGCAGTTCTTC.

V and J are TRBV5-1 and TRBJ1-2; D remains ambiguous. The CDR3 sequence is 15 residues long. With 0 bases removed from V and 4 bases from J, the gap between germline ends came to 13 bases. Per the germline V gene, CDR1 is SGHRS and CDR2 is YFSETQ. The CDR3 protein is CASSLVGPAGYGYTF. CDR3 nucleotides: TGCGCCAGCAGCTTGGTGGGCCCGGCAGGCTATGGCTACACCTTC.

This rearrangement joins TRBV4-1 to TRBJ2-5, with 11 nucleotides matching TRBD2. The CDR3 spans 20 residues. Trimming removed 0 bases from V and 1 base from J; junction bases left unmatched: 13. The germline gives CDR1 MGHRA, CDR2 YSYEKL. The CDR3 coding sequence is TGCGCCAGCAGCCAAGATACCAAAAGAATGGGGACTAGCGGCCAAGAGACCCAGTACTTC. It is translated as CASSQDTKRMGTSGQETQYF.

The gene calls are TRBV7-6 and TRBJ2-7, with 7 bases that match TRBD1. The CDR3 contains 15 residues. With V trimmed by 4 bases and J by 4 bases, 10 bases remained unmatched. Germline CDR1 SGHVS, CDR2 FNYEAQ. The CDR3 loop is CASSSHPGQYYEQYF. In DNA, the CDR3 is TGTGCCAGCAGCTCTCATCCGGGACAGTATTACGAGCAGTACTTC.

The rearrangement joins TRBV4-3 to TRBJ2-1; 11 nucleotides match TRBD1. The trim removed 3 bases at V and 5 bases at J, leaving 6 bases unmatched. The CDR3 has 16 amino acids. Germline lookup yields CDR1 LGHNA and CDR2 YSLEER. CDR3 bases: TGCGCCAGCAGCCATCCCAAGGGACAGGGGGACAATGAGCAGTTCTTC. This translates into CASSHPKGQGDNEQFF.